This TCR beta chain was sequenced in a study of T-cell reconstitution after alpha-beta-depleted transplantation in children. Findings and caveats of the study: After one year, T-cell counts and TCRbeta diversity mostly came from new T cells. Recipient T cells and thymic progenitors that survived were the source of the high TCRbeta diversity seen at day 60 in some patients. Approximately two months post-transplant, alpha-beta T cells reportedly originated from several hundred expanded graft clones.

The TCRbeta library incorporated unique molecular identifiers. TCRdb redid the calling of the PCR reads with MiXCR, one entry per CDR3 protein. The sample comprises more than 400,000 distinct CDR3 sequences, approximately 41% of which are singletons, and approximately 25% rests with the top ten. Of note for this clonotype: Its antigen is undetermined.

J gave up 3 bases and V 2 bases, and 13 bases lay outside the gene matches. The CDR3 has 18 residues. The germline gives CDR1 SGHRS, CDR2 YFSETQ. The source of this sequence is a girl aged 2-10 years with aplastic anemia, due to receive a stem cell transplant. The sequencing used PBMCs, collected before TCRalphabeta/CD19-depleted stem cell transplant. The genes are TRBV5-1 and TRBJ2-1; TRBD2 aligns across 8 bases. Written as DNA, the CDR3 is TGCGCCAGCAGCTTAAACTCCGGGACTAGGAGGGTCTACAATGAGCAGTTCTTC. It yields the protein CASSLNSGTRRVYNEQFF.